The TCR beta chain under discussion was sequenced for a study of shared clonotypes between healthy human individuals. Study-level background: Each donor contributed plates that comprised three CD4 naive, three CD4 memory, two CD8 naive and one CD8 memory.

The germline gives CDR1 SGHKS, CDR2 YYEKEE (reference sequence). The J segment lost 1 base and the V segment lost 1 base, leaving 10 bases of the junction unmatched. The CDR3 extends over 17 amino acids. Each subset's genomic DNA was split evenly across several immunoSEQ plates. Template for every sorted-subset replicate PCR totaled approximately 0.2 ug DNA, 25,000 to 35,000 T cell genomes. Using immunoSEQ multiplex PCR, the repertoire was profiled, and TCRdb retains in-frame clones only, with some absent. Of a few million clones in the sample, over 85% were seen once. The rearrangement uses TRBV5-5 and TRBJ1-1; TRBD1 agrees at 7 bases. Input material: naive CD4+ T cells from PBMCs. Subset meaning: CD45RA+ positively selected. The sequence was obtained from a man aged 18 to 30 in good health. Some clones in this sample may be carry-over from other donors' samples. CDR3 loop: CASSLRVSTGRNTEAFF. CDR3 DNA: TGTGCCAGCAGCTTGAGGGTATCGACAGGGAGGAACACTGAAGCTTTCTTT.